A single sample is the source of the 20 T cell receptor beta chains below, sequenced in a study of T-cell memory formation after mild COVID-19. From the 5' RACE reads, TCRdb called clonotypes with MiXCR, one entry per CDR3 protein. The table has roughly 130,000 distinct CDR3 sequences, about 15% seen once. What was sequenced was PBMCs or a T cell subset sorted from them (not recorded which). All receptors come from a man aged 18 to 30 who had mild COVID-19 (a few samples of this study predate the infection). Cell type and time point are not known.

The chain is built from TRBV5-1 and TRBJ1-6, with D uncertain. V was shortened by 0 bases and J by 5 bases, with 9 bases between the two germline ends. The CDR3 extends over 15 amino acids. From germline, CDR1 is SGHRS and CDR2 YFSETQ. The CDR3 loop is CASSLEGRNNSPLHF. CDR3 DNA: TGCGCCAGCAGCTTGGAGGGCAGAAATAATTCACCCCTCCACTTT.

In its sample, this clonotype was seen a few times. V and J are TRBV7-8 and TRBJ2-7; no clear D. Trimming cost V 2 bases and J 0 bases, with 14 bases left between them. Looked up from germline, CDR1 is SGHVS and CDR2 is FQNEAQ. The CDR3 has 16 residues. The CDR3 here is CASSLNPSSFSYEQYV. The CDR3 DNA is TGTGCCAGCAGCTTAAATCCATCGTCATTCTCCTACGAGCAGTACGTC.

The chain uses TRBV5-1 and TRBJ2-5; no firm D call. Trimming removed 0 bases from V and 7 bases from J, with 7 bases in between. This CDR3 is built from 12 residues. The germline CDR1 and CDR2 sequences are SGHRS and YFSETQ. CDR3 nucleotides: TGCGCCAGCAGCTTGGAATTCGGGACCCAGTACTTC. It is translated as CASSLEFGTQYF. The full variable domain, completed using reference TRBV5-1 and TRBJ2-5, is KAGVTQTPRYLIKTRGQQVTLSCSPISGHRSVSWYQQTPGQGLQFLFEYFSETQRNKGNFPGRFSGRQFSNSRSEMNVSTLELGDSALYLCASSLEFGTQYFGPGTRLLVL.

The chain has TRBV23-1 and TRBJ2-1, with D perhaps given as TRBD1 or TRBD2 (6 bases each). TRBV23-1 is identified as an open reading frame with a role that is uncertain. CDR3 size: 18 residues. Trimming took 0 bases from V and 1 from J, leaving 16 bases between them. This CDR3 reads CASSQSSFGGSSYNEQFF. CDR3 DNA: TGCGCCAGCAGTCAATCGAGTTTCGGGGGCTCATCCTACAATGAGCAGTTCTTC.

The chain joins TRBV7-9 to TRBJ1-3; D may be TRBD1 (5 bases). Germline V gene lookup returns CDR1 SEHNR and CDR2 FQNEAQ (reference sequence). V was pared by 2 bases and J by 0 bases, with 11 bases between. The CDR3 extends over 16 amino acids. The CDR3 protein is CASSLQGRSSGNTIYF. The CDR3, as DNA: TGTGCCAGCAGCTTACAGGGCCGGAGCTCTGGAAACACCATATATTTT.

The gene calls are TRBV24-1 and TRBJ2-1; possibly TRBD1 for D (7 bases). Germline values: CDR1 KGHDR, CDR2 SFDVKD. V was clipped by 0 bases and J by 7 bases, with 15 bases between them. CDR3 length: 16 amino acids. CDR3 in amino acids: CATSDLSEAGGNEQFF. CDR3 sequence (DNA): TGTGCCACCAGTGATTTGTCTGAGGCAGGGGGGAATGAGCAGTTCTTC.

The chain couples TRBV5-4 to TRBJ1-6, with D unclear. Germline assignment: CDR1 SGHNT and CDR2 YYREEE (reference sequence). The CDR3 runs 17 residues. V lost 0 bases to trimming and J lost 1 base, with 11 bases between them. CDR3 nucleotides: TGTGCCAGCAGCTTGGCCCCCGCGGGGTCCTATAATTCACCCCTCCACTTT. It translates to CASSLAPAGSYNSPLHF. Combining the CDR3 with reference TRBV5-4 and TRBJ1-6 gives the whole variable domain ETGVTQSPTHLIKTRGQQVTLRCSSQSGHNTVSWYQQALGQGPQFIFQYYREEENGRGNFPPRFSGLQFPNYSSELNVNALELDDSALYLCASSLAPAGSYNSPLHFGNGTRLTVT.

There are many counts of this clonotype. The chain recombines TRBV2 with TRBJ1-3; TRBD1 matches 10 bases. The V segment lost 9 bases and the J segment 0 bases; nucleotides outside the gene matches: 11. Looked up from germline, CDR1 is SNHLY and CDR2 is FYNNEI. CDR3 length: 17 residues. CDR3 in DNA: TGTGCCAGACGGGACAGGGGTCCCCTTTTCTCTGGAAACACCATATATTTT. Protein product: CARRDRGPLFSGNTIYF.

This clonotype was seen a few times. The J gene is TRBJ1-5, the V gene TRBV7-2, with D unclear. Between the trimmed V and J ends, which lost 0 bases and 3 bases, there was a span of 6 bases. CDR1 SGHTA and CDR2 FQGNSA come from the germline V gene. CDR3 size: 14 residues. CDR3 nucleotides: TGTGCCAGCAGCTTAGCGGTCAACAATCAGCCCCAGCATTTT. Its translation: CASSLAVNNQPQHF.

This clonotype was seen only a few times. The gene calls are TRBV6-2 or TRBV6-3 and TRBJ1-1, with D possibly matching TRBD1 (5 bases). The CDR3 is 16 residues long. Germline assignment: CDR1 MNHEY and CDR2 SVGEGT. The V gene lost 8 bases and the J gene lost 3 bases, with 22 bases spanning the gap. DNA of the CDR3: TGTGCCAGCCCCCGGGGGACGGGTCATGCGGACACTGAAGCTTTCTTT. As protein: CASPRGTGHADTEAFF.

This clonotype was detected a few times. The CDR3 bases are TGCAGCGTTGAAAGAGGACGTCACCAAGAGACCCAGTACTTC. This gives the protein CSVERGRHQETQYF. The rearrangement links TRBV29-1 to TRBJ2-5; D is uncertain. CDR1 and CDR2 (germline): SQVTM, ANQGSEA. Trimming took 2 bases from V and 0 from J, leaving 10 bases between them. The CDR3 totals 14 residues.

The V gene is TRBV12-3 or TRBV12-4, the J gene TRBJ2-2, with 12 bases fitting TRBD1. V was clipped by 5 bases and J by 5 bases; unmatched bases: 6. The CDR3 is 16 amino acids. Written as DNA, the CDR3 is TGTGCCAGCAGTCGCCGGGACAGGGGGCAAACCGGGGAGCTGTTTTTT. It specifies CASSRRDRGQTGELFF.

This rearrangement joins TRBV5-1 to TRBJ2-7, with D uncertain. The CDR3 consists of 14 residues. The V gene's germline CDR1 is SGHRS and CDR2 YFSETQ. V was clipped by 0 bases and J by 3 bases, with 10 bases between them. CDR3 sequence: CASSLGHLNYEQYF. The CDR3 DNA reads TGCGCCAGCAGCTTGGGACACCTAAACTACGAGCAGTACTTC.

This clonotype occurred a few times. The rearrangement joins TRBV12-3 or TRBV12-4 to TRBJ2-7, with 11 bases identical to TRBD2. Unmatched junction bases numbered 8, after V lost 6 bases and J lost 4 bases. The CDR3 has 15 residues. CDR3 protein: CASSQTSGAEYEQYF. CDR3 DNA: TGTGCCAGCAGCCAGACTAGCGGGGCAGAGTACGAGCAGTACTTC.

This rearrangement joins TRBV25-1 to TRBJ2-7; TRBD1 or TRBD2 may be the D gene (5 bases each). Trimming removed 6 bases at V and 4 bases at J, with 16 bases between. The CDR3 totals 14 residues. Germline V CDR1 and CDR2: MGHDK, SYGVNS. CDR3 sequence (DNA): TGTGCCAGCAGCCACCGTGGGGGAGAATACGAGCAGTACTTC. This sequence encodes CASSHRGGEYEQYF.

This clonotype has only a few counts. This chain uses TRBV5-1 with TRBJ2-2; D may match TRBD1 or TRBD2 (5 bases each). V was pared by 4 bases and J by 5 bases, with 15 bases between. The CDR3 totals 15 residues. Germline CDR1 SGHRS, CDR2 YFSETQ. CDR3 coding DNA: TGCGCCAGCAGCCCCCGGGGACCAGCTACCGGGGAGCTGTTTTTT. Translation gives CASSPRGPATGELFF.

This clonotype was seen more than once but under ten times. The chain combines TRBV21-1 with TRBJ2-7; the D segment call TRBD1 is taken from the table without a DNA check. TRBV21-1 is marked as a pseudogene. The CDR3 consists of 14 residues. This CDR3 reads CARRGWDSSYEQYV. The CDR3 DNA follows: TGTGCCAGGCGGGGTTGGGACAGTAGCTACGAGCAGTACGTC.

The chain employs TRBV4-1 and TRBJ1-4, with D perhaps matching TRBD1 (6 bases). Trimming stripped 1 base from V and 10 bases from J, with 16 bases between. Germline V lookup: CDR1 MGHRA, CDR2 YSYEKL. The length of the CDR3 is 15 residues. The CDR3 sequence is CASSQGAGVTGKLFF. Here the CDR3 DNA reads TGCGCCAGCAGCCAAGGTGCAGGGGTTACGGGAAAACTGTTTTTT.

This chain uses TRBV20-1 with TRBJ2-3; the match to TRBD2 covers 7 bases. The CDR3 consists of 11 residues. Trimming cost V 0 bases and J 12 bases; bases outside gene matches: 3. Germline assignment: CDR1 DFQATT and CDR2 SNEGSKA (reference sequence). The CDR3 DNA reads TGCAGTGCTAGAGATCGGACTAGACAGTATTTT. Translating gives CSARDRTRQYF.

Only a few counts were recorded for this clonotype. V gene TRBV12-3 or TRBV12-4 combines with J gene TRBJ1-5, with 10 bases fitting TRBD1. There are 14 residues in the CDR3. The trim removed 5 bases at V and 6 bases at J, leaving 4 bases unmatched. This CDR3 reads CASSTTGGPQPQHF. Here the CDR3 DNA reads TGTGCCAGCAGTACGACAGGGGGCCCTCAGCCCCAGCATTTT.